These T cell receptor beta chains were read from a single sample in a study of response to subunit inactivated influenza vaccine. A single record per CDR3 protein comes from TCRdb applying MiXCR to the RT-PCR reads. The sample shows hundreds of thousands of distinct CDR3 sequences, around 8% of them seen only once. The material was PBMCs from blood, obtained about 24 months after vaccination. These receptor sequences come from a man aged 50 to 75 who received an inactivated influenza vaccine. The CDR3 runs from the conserved cysteine through the conserved F or W. The order of the fields is D gene, V gene, J gene, clone size, CDR3 protein, CDR3 DNA. D genes are given only for firm matches. Clone size, where shown, is once, few, many, or a class for clones that have expanded.

-,TRBV12-3/TRBV12-4,TRBJ1-5,-,CASSKTGPNQPQHF,TGTGCCAGCAGCAAGACAGGACCTAATCAGCCCCAGCATTTT
-,TRBV2,TRBJ2-7,many,CASSVTSVEQYF,TGTGCCAGCAGCGTTACCTCGGTCGAGCAGTACTTC
-,TRBV20-1,TRBJ1-2,-,CSARTDRWASAYGYTF,TGCAGTGCTAGAACGGACAGATGGGCTTCTGCGTATGGCTACACCTTC
-,TRBV3-1,TRBJ2-2,-,CASSQLKAGNTGELFF,TGTGCCAGCAGCCAATTGAAAGCGGGGAACACCGGGGAGCTGTTTTTT
-,TRBV20-1,TRBJ1-5,-,CSARFLSRGQGQPQHF,TGCAGTGCTAGATTTCTAAGCAGGGGCCAGGGACAGCCCCAGCATTTT
TRBD2,TRBV29-1,TRBJ2-1,many,CSVDRRGTSGGAEQFF,TGCAGCGTTGACCGTAGGGGGACTAGCGGGGGGGCTGAGCAGTTCTTC
-,TRBV9,TRBJ2-7,few,CASSAGLRGYEQYF,TGTGCCAGCAGCGCGGGCCTAAGAGGCTACGAGCAGTACTTC
-,TRBV12-3/TRBV12-4,TRBJ1-5,many,CASSFEGTDNSNQPQHF,TGTGCCAGCAGTTTTGAGGGTACCGATAATAGCAATCAGCCCCAGCATTTT
TRBD2,TRBV5-1,TRBJ2-5,-,CASSPGLAGGSQETQYF,TGCGCCAGCAGCCCCGGACTAGCGGGGGGGTCCCAAGAGACCCAGTACTTC
-,TRBV20-1,TRBJ2-1,-,CSANLLSWYYNEQFF,TGCAGTGCTAACTTGCTTTCGTGGTACTACAATGAGCAGTTCTTC
TRBD1,TRBV20-1,TRBJ1-2,few,CSAVQGAANYGYTF,TGCAGTGCGGTACAGGGGGCGGCCAACTATGGCTACACCTTC
-,TRBV11-3,TRBJ2-2,few,CASSLGRQGPGELFF,TGTGCCAGCAGCTTAGGTCGTCAGGGGCCCGGGGAGCTGTTTTTT
-,TRBV12-3/TRBV12-4,TRBJ2-7,many,CASKGGDISYEQYF,TGTGCCAGCAAGGGGGGTGACATCTCCTACGAGCAGTACTTC
-,TRBV2,TRBJ1-4,many,CASSDGAANEKLFF,TGTGCCAGCAGTGACGGGGCGGCTAATGAAAAACTGTTTTTT
TRBD2,TRBV20-1,TRBJ2-2,few,CSATTSRNTGELFF,TGCAGTGCCACGACTAGCCGAAACACCGGGGAGCTGTTTTTT
TRBD1,TRBV30,TRBJ2-3,-,CAWSVVQGADTQYF,TGTGCCTGGAGTGTCGTGCAGGGGGCAGATACGCAGTATTTT
-,TRBV6-1,TRBJ1-3,few,CASRRTNFPSGNTIYF,TGTGCCAGCAGGCGAACGAATTTTCCCTCTGGAAACACCATATATTTT
-,TRBV29-1,TRBJ2-1,many,CSVEEIAVQEQFF,TGCAGCGTTGAAGAAATAGCGGTGCAGGAGCAGTTCTTC
TRBD1,TRBV6-1,TRBJ1-2,many,CASRTTGGYGYTF,TGTGCCAGCAGAACTACAGGGGGCTATGGCTACACCTTC
TRBD2,TRBV11-2,TRBJ2-7,-,CASSRSTLAGVGEQYF,TGTGCCAGCAGCCGAAGTACGCTAGCGGGGGTTGGCGAGCAGTACTTC
-,TRBV6-1,TRBJ1-4,few,CASSADRWEKLFF,TGTGCCAGCAGTGCGGACCGCTGGGAAAAACTGTTTTTT
-,TRBV7-6,TRBJ2-2,few,CASSPRMRGTTGELFF,TGTGCCAGCAGCCCGCGTATGAGGGGTACCACCGGGGAGCTGTTTTTT